The 6 T cell receptor beta chains given below trace back to one sample, sequenced in a study of regulatory T cells in long-lasting Graves disease (dated by TCRdb to the early 2020s). The label giving this sample's time point can be read as: newly diagnosed GD, antithyroid drugs for less than 3 months. For both TCR sequencing and RNA sequencing, RNA was extracted from PBMCs in TRIzol. Library preparation was by multiplex PCR. TCRdb names Illumina HiSeq 4000 as the instrument used. iRepertoire HTBI primers and Arm-PCR amplification of CDR3 regions were used to construct TCR beta libraries. Starting from the raw public reads, TCRdb applied fastp trimming at Q25, assembled clones with MiXCR and retained in-frame beta chains. Each entry merges the rows of one CDR3 protein and shows their most common DNA and genes. This sample gives around 320,000 distinct CDR3 sequences in total; 16% of them show up just once. Of the sample, 25% to 30% falls within the top ten clones.

These data were likewise used in another study, on T cells in Graves' hyperthyroidism and ophthalmopathy.

This sample comprised peripheral blood mononuclear cells (PBMCs), obtained at new diagnosis, from a patient treated with antithyroid drugs. The receptors here all came from a man aged 35-49 years with Graves disease. Donor details come from another sample of the same person, matched by shared clones.

This chain connects TRBV5-4 to TRBJ2-7, with D possibly matching TRBD1 (7 bases). Germline V gene sequence: CDR1 SGHNT, CDR2 YYREEE (reference sequence). The CDR3 spans 14 residues. V was clipped by 5 bases and J by 5 bases, with 17 bases between them. CDR3 residues: CASSKQGTSDEQYF. CDR3 nucleotides: TGTGCCAGCAGTAAACAGGGGACTTCCGACGAGCAGTACTTC.

This clonotype was counted ten times or more. The chain links TRBV10-3 to TRBJ2-7; TRBD1 matches 7 bases. V trimming: 10 bases; J trimming: 0 bases; junction bases outside the gene matches: 6. Germline assignment: CDR1 ENHRY and CDR2 SYGVKD. The CDR3 sequence is 13 residues long. CDR3 bases: TGTGCCACGGGACAGTTAACCTCCTACGAGCAGTACTTC. This sequence encodes CATGQLTSYEQYF.

This clonotype was detected many times. The chain has TRBV10-3 and TRBJ1-1, with D uncertain. Germline assignment: CDR1 ENHRY and CDR2 SYGVKD. CDR3 size: 13 residues. The V gene lost 8 bases and the J gene lost 1 base, with 11 bases spanning the gap. This CDR3 reads CAIRWAANTEAFF. The CDR3, as DNA: TGTGCCATCCGATGGGCCGCGAACACTGAAGCTTTCTTT.

The chain carries TRBV18 and TRBJ1-1; tentatively, D is TRBD1 (6 bases). The V gene's germline CDR1 is KGHSH and CDR2 LQKENI. Trimming shortened V by 0 bases and J by 0 bases, and 11 bases separated the two germline ends. There are 16 residues in the CDR3. This CDR3 reads CASSPPNRDVNTEAFF. DNA for the CDR3: TGTGCCAGCTCACCACCCAACAGGGATGTGAACACTGAAGCTTTCTTT.

CDR3 residues: CASRSVGANTGELFF. DNA for the CDR3: TGTGCCAGCAGGTCTGTGGGGGCGAACACCGGGGAGCTGTTTTTT. The chain combines TRBV9 with TRBJ2-2; the D call may be TRBD1 or TRBD2 (5 bases each). Per germline, CDR1 SGDLS and CDR2 YYNGEE. V was cut by 5 bases and J by 0 bases, with 11 bases left in between. The CDR3 contains 15 residues.

This clonotype was seen more than once but under ten times. The chain is built from TRBV6-5 and TRBJ1-5; TRBD1 agrees at 7 bases. Germline V CDR1 and CDR2: MNHEY, SVGAGI. The J segment lost 6 bases and the V segment lost 2 bases, leaving 10 bases of the junction unmatched. The CDR3 length is 16 residues. The CDR3 reads CASSYQDPGGGQPQHF. The CDR3 nucleotides read TGTGCCAGCAGTTACCAGGACCCAGGGGGAGGTCAGCCCCAGCATTTT.